The 21 T cell receptor beta chains below were found in one sample sequenced in a study of blood T cells in healthy people across ages. The second PCR ran about 6 to 12 cycles with a sample-barcoded 5' primer and J-beta primers. TCRdb used MiXCR to reprocess the 5' RACE reads, holding one entry per CDR3 protein. The profile shows about 580,000 distinct CDR3 sequences, around 48% of them singletons. Sequences were obtained from blood. These receptors were collected from a man older than 75 in good health.

About this clonotype: The germline gene is not matched at one end of the junction; a read error may be the cause. The chain is built from TRBV6-6 and TRBJ2-2; D is possibly TRBD2 (6 bases). The CDR3 contains 17 residues. The germline CDR1 and CDR2 sequences are MNHNY and SVGAGI (reference sequence). The CDR3 loop reads CASSYHPGRNVVGGLFF. For the CDR3, the DNA is TGTGCCAGCAGTTACCACCCGGGGCGGAATGTGGTCGGGGGGCTGTTTTTT.

The table lists this clonotype with a few counts. The gene calls are TRBV7-2 and TRBJ2-1, with unresolved D. Trimming removed 2 bases from V and 12 bases from J, with 5 bases in between. The CDR3 runs 10 residues. Germline values: CDR1 SGHTA, CDR2 FQGNSA. The CDR3: CASSLRVQFF. CDR3 sequence (DNA): TGTGCCAGCAGCTTAAGGGTGCAGTTCTTC.

Only one count was recorded for this clonotype. As DNA, the CDR3 is TGCAGTGCTAGAGTAGGCGGATCTAATCAGCCCCAGCATTTT. It encodes CSARVGGSNQPQHF. This rearrangement joins TRBV20-1 to TRBJ1-5; no clear D. Deletions cut 1 base from V and 4 bases from J, with 11 bases between. The CDR3 spans 14 residues. In germline, CDR1 is DFQATT, CDR2 SNEGSKA (reference sequence).

The chain is built from TRBV29-1 and TRBJ2-4; 13 bases align to TRBD2. The CDR3 is made up of 13 amino acids. Germline values: CDR1 SQVTM, CDR2 ANQGSEA. V shed 6 bases, J shed 11 bases, and the junction held 7 bases outside the gene matches. In DNA, the CDR3 is TGCAGCGTCGGACTAGCGGGAGCCATCGTTCAGTACTTC. Its protein product is CSVGLAGAIVQYF.

The chain uses TRBV2 and TRBJ2-5; the D is unclear. Germline V gives CDR1 SNHLY, CDR2 FYNNEI. The CDR3 is 12 amino acids. V lost 5 bases and J 11 bases, leaving 15 bases between the germline ends. The CDR3 sequence is CASSWADNEQYF. CDR3 DNA sequence: TGTGCCAGCAGTTGGGCCGATAATGAGCAGTACTTC.

A word on this clonotype: Mismatch with germline at one junction end may stem from a read error. This chain connects TRBV7-9 to TRBJ1-4; 7 bases are a match to TRBD1. Germline V gene data show CDR1 as SEHNR and CDR2 as FQNEAQ (reference sequence). The CDR3 has 15 amino acids. This CDR3 reads CVSSPDRGQNEKLFF. In nucleotides, the CDR3 is TGTGTCAGCAGCCCAGATAGGGGACAGAATGAAAAACTGTTTTTT.

This clonotype was observed a few times. The gene calls are TRBV12-3 or TRBV12-4 and TRBJ2-1, with 9 positions matching TRBD2. The junction had 3 bases not matched to a gene; V was cut back by 0 bases and J by 0 bases. This CDR3 has 17 amino acids. The DNA of the CDR3 is TGTGCCAGCAGTTTAGCGGCTAGCGGGGACTCCTACAATGAGCAGTTCTTC. Translation: CASSLAASGDSYNEQFF.

The rearrangement joins TRBV19 to TRBJ1-1, with D hard to call. The ends were cut back, 11 bases at V and 5 bases at J, with 24 bases in the middle. The CDR3 length is 15 residues. CDR1 and CDR2 (germline): LNHDA, SQIVND (reference sequence). Written as DNA, the CDR3 is TGTGCCTCTCGCCTAAACCCCGGGCTTCGAACTGAAGCTTTCTTT. It is translated as CASRLNPGLRTEAFF.

A few counts support this clonotype. This chain links TRBV24-1 with TRBJ2-5; 7 bases align to TRBD2. The germline gives CDR1 KGHDR, CDR2 SFDVKD. J gave up 8 bases and V 6 bases, and 8 bases lay outside the gene matches. This CDR3 comprises 13 residues. The CDR3 region has the DNA TGTGCCACCAGTCCTATGGGAGGGAGAACCCAGTACTTC. It specifies CATSPMGGRTQYF.

The V call is TRBV3-1, the J call TRBJ2-3; 7 nucleotides match TRBD2. J gave up 8 bases and V 1 base, and 3 bases lay outside the gene matches. In germline, CDR1 is LGHDT, CDR2 YNNKEL (reference sequence). CDR3 size: 13 residues. CDR3 sequence reads: CASSQGGGITQYF. For the CDR3, the DNA is TGTGCCAGCAGCCAAGGGGGGGGGATTACGCAGTATTTT.

The chain links TRBV7-3 to TRBJ2-5; TRBD1 matches 7 bases. V shed 5 bases and J 4 bases; nucleotides not matched to a gene: 7. Germline V CDR1 and CDR2: SGHTA, FQGTGA. The CDR3 extends over 14 amino acids. CDR3 protein: CASSPTGARETQYF. Here the CDR3 DNA reads TGTGCCAGCAGCCCAACAGGGGCGAGAGAGACCCAGTACTTC.

The chain uses TRBV4-2 and TRBJ1-2, with 9 bases that match TRBD1. Germline loops: CDR1 LGHNA, CDR2 YNFKEQ. The CDR3 spans 16 residues. The V segment lost 1 base and the J segment 1 base; nucleotides outside the gene matches: 4. CDR3 protein: CASSQAGTGSNYGYTF. DNA for the CDR3: TGTGCCAGCAGCCAAGCGGGGACAGGGAGTAACTATGGCTACACCTTC.

The rearrangement joins TRBV11-2 to TRBJ2-5; 11 nucleotides line up with TRBD2. V dropped 6 bases and J dropped 2; count of bases not matched to a gene: 14. The CDR3 is 18 amino acids. The germline V gene has CDR1 SGHAT and CDR2 FQNNGV. The CDR3 loop reads CASSSRTLTSGVQETQYF. The CDR3 nucleotides are TGTGCCAGCAGTTCAAGAACCTTGACTAGCGGGGTACAAGAGACCCAGTACTTC.

A few counts support this clonotype. The chain uses TRBV25-1 and TRBJ1-1, with TRBD1 matching over 7 bases. The CDR3 contains 15 residues. J gave up 0 bases and V 3 bases, and 4 bases lay outside the gene matches. CDR1 and CDR2 from the germline V gene are MGHDK and SYGVNS. DNA of the CDR3: TGTGCCAGCAGTGATCCGGGACAGATGAACACTGAAGCTTTCTTT. Translated: CASSDPGQMNTEAFF. Full variable domain (rest looked up from reference TRBV25-1 and TRBJ1-1): EADIYQTPRYLVIGTGKKITLECSQTMGHDKMYWYQQDPGMELHLIHYSYGVNSTEKGDLSSESTVSRIRTEHFPLTLESARPSHTSQYLCASSDPGQMNTEAFFGQGTRLTVV.

The chain has TRBV20-1 and TRBJ2-1, with 9 bases matching TRBD2. Germline CDR1 and CDR2: DFQATT and SNEGSKA (reference sequence). Trimming at V came to 3 bases and at J to 3 bases, leaving 12 bases not matched to a gene. The CDR3 loop spans 17 amino acids. CDR3 in amino acids: CSARGGRAGPLYNEQFF. CDR3 nucleotides: TGCAGTGCTAGGGGCGGGAGGGCCGGCCCGCTCTACAATGAGCAGTTCTTC.

The chain recombines TRBV29-1 with TRBJ2-1; the D call may be TRBD1 or TRBD2 (5 bases each). Trimming cost V 4 bases and J 10 bases, with 17 bases left between them. CDR1 is SQVTM, CDR2 ANQGSEA, per germline. This CDR3 contains 13 residues. The CDR3, as DNA: TGCAGCGTTGTTCCGGGACCTCATGCGGAGCAGTTCTTC. Its translation is CSVVPGPHAEQFF.

V is TRBV13 and J is TRBJ1-1; 9 nucleotides align to TRBD1. The CDR3 is 17 amino acids. V lost 5 bases, J lost 3 bases, and 13 bases stayed unmatched. The germline V gene encodes CDR1 PRHDT and CDR2 FYEKMQ (reference sequence). The chain's CDR3 is CASSPWWTGELDTEAFF. In DNA, the CDR3 is TGTGCCAGCAGCCCCTGGTGGACAGGGGAATTGGACACTGAAGCTTTCTTT.

This clonotype was found a few times. The chain couples TRBV7-2 to TRBJ2-3; the D is unclear. Germline CDR1 reads SGHTA; CDR2 reads FQGNSA. The V gene lost 3 bases and the J gene lost 4 bases, with 8 bases spanning the gap. The CDR3 consists of 13 residues. The CDR3 DNA follows: TGTGCCAGCAGCTTTGTCGGCGCAGATACGCAGTATTTT. Its protein product is CASSFVGADTQYF.

This clonotype was counted only a few times. The chain combines TRBV30 with TRBJ2-1, with 7 nucleotides matching TRBD2. CDR3 length: 15 residues. Germline values: CDR1 GTSNPN, CDR2 SVGIG (reference sequence). After removal of 5 bases from V and 6 bases from J, the junction contained 13 bases not matched to a gene. In nucleotides, the CDR3 is TGTGCCTGGTCCCTTAGCGGGCAGCCCCTCAATGAGCAGTTCTTC. It is translated as CAWSLSGQPLNEQFF.

This clonotype came up a few times. This chain joins TRBV28 and TRBJ2-1; 10 bases are a match to TRBD1. Germline V CDR1 and CDR2: MDHEN, SYDVKM. The CDR3 loop spans 15 amino acids. V shed 8 bases, J shed 8 bases, and the junction held 12 bases outside the gene matches. The CDR3 is CASQRGTGVFDEQFF. The CDR3 nucleotides read TGTGCCAGCCAGAGGGGGACAGGGGTATTCGATGAGCAGTTCTTC.

This clonotype was found a few times. This chain connects TRBV12-3 or TRBV12-4 to TRBJ1-6; 7 bases agree with TRBD1. V shed 6 bases, J shed 7 bases, and the junction held 6 bases outside the gene matches. The CDR3 consists of 14 residues. As DNA, the CDR3 is TGTGCCAGCAGCGAGGGGGCCTGGAATTCACCCCTCCACTTT. This gives the protein CASSEGAWNSPLHF.